This T cell receptor (beta chain) comes out of a study of blood T cell repertoires in COVID-19. From germline, CDR1 is SEHNR and CDR2 FQNEAQ (reference sequence). V trimming: 5 bases; J trimming: 5 bases; junction bases outside the gene matches: 10. The CDR3 spans 15 residues. Study processing details: Reference gene primer amplification gave nucleated cell count estimates. Clones were sequenced by immunoSEQ multiplex PCR, and TCRdb holds only the in-frame ones, with some missing. That table supplies the V and J calls and clone size; D and trimming were determined from the DNA. Among some 250,000 clones listed, 80% to 85% were seen once.

This rearrangement joins TRBV7-9 to TRBJ1-1, with 8 bases fitting TRBD1. The sequenced sample consisted of peripheral blood. This TCR was recovered from a man aged 45 to 65 with active or convalescent COVID-19. CDR3 residues: CASSGGQGGFTEAFF. As DNA, the CDR3 is TGTGCCAGCAGCGGAGGACAGGGAGGTTTTACTGAAGCTTTCTTT.